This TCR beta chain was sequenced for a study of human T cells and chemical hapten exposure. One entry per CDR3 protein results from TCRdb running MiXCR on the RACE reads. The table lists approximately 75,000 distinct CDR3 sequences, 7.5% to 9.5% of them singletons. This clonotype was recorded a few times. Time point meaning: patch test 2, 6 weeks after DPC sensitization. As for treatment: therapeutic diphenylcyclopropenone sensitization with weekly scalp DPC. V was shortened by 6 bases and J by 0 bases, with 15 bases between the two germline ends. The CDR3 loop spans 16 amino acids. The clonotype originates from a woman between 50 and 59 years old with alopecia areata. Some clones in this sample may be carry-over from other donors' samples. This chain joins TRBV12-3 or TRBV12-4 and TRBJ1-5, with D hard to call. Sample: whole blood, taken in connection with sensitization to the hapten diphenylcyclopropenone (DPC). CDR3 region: CASSRGPRNSNQPQHF. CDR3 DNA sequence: TGTGCCAGCAGCCGAGGCCCCAGAAATAGCAATCAGCCCCAGCATTTT.